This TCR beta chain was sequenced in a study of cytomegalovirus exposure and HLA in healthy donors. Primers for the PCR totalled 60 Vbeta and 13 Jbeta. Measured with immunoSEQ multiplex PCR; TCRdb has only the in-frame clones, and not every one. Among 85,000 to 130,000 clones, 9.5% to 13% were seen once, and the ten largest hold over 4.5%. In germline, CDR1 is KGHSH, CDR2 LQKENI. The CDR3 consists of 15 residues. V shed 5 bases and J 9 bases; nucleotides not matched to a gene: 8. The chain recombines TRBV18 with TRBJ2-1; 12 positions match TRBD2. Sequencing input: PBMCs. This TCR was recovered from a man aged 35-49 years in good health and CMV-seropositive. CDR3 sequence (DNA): TGTGCCAGCTCAACATCTAGCGGGAGGGCCGGTGAGCAGTTCTTC. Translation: CASSTSSGRAGEQFF.